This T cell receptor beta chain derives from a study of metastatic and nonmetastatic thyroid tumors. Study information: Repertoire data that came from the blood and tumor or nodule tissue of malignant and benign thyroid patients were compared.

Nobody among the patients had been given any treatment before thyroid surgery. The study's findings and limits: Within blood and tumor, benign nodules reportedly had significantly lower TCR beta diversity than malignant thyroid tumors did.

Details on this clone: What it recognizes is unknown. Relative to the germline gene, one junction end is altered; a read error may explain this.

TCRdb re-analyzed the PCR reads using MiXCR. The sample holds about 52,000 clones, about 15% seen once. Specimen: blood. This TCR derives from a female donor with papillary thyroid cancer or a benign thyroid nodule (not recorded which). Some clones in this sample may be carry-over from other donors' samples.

CDR3 sequence (DNA): TGTGCCAGCAGCGTATATCCCCATGAGCAGCTCTTC. This sequence encodes CASSVYPHEQLF. The V gene is TRBV9, the J gene TRBJ2-1; D not certain. Germline V gene lookup returns CDR1 SGDLS and CDR2 YYNGEE. This CDR3 region has 12 residues.